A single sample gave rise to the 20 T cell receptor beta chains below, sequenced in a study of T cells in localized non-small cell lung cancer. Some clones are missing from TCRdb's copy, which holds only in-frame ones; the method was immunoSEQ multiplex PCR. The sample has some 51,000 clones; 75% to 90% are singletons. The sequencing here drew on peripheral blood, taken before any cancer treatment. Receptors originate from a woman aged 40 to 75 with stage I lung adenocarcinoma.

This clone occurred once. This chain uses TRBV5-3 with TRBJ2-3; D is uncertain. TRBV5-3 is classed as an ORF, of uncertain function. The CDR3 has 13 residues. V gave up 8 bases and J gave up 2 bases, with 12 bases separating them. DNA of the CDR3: TGTGCCAGCAGCCCGTCCACCACAGATACGCAGTATTTT. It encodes CASSPSTTDTQYF.

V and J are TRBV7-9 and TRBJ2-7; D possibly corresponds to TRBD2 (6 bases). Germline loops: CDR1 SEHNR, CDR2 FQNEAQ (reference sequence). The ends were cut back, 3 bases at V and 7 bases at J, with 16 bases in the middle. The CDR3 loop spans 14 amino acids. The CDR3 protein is CASSLAGSRGEQYF. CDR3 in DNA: TGTGCCAGCAGCTTGGCGGGGTCTAGAGGTGAGCAGTACTTC.

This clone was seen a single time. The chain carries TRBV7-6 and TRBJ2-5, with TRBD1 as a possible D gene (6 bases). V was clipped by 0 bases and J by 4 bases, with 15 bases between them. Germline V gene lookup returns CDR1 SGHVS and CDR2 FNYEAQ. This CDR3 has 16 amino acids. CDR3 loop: CASSLAVGAGSETQYF. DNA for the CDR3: TGTGCCAGCAGCTTAGCGGTGGGGGCGGGTTCAGAGACCCAGTACTTC.

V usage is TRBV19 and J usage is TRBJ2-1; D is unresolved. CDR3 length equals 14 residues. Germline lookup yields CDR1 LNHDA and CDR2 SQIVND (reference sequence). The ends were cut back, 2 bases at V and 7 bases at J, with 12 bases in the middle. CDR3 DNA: TGTGCCAGTAGTATAAAGTCGGTTGTTAATGAGCAGTTCTTC. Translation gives CASSIKSVVNEQFF.

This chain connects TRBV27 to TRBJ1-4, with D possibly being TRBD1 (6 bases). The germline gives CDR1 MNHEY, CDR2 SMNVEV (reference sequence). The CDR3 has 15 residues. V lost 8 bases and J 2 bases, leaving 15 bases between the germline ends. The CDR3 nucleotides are TGTGCCAGCGGCAGGGGTGCAGGCACTAATGAAAAACTGTTTTTT. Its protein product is CASGRGAGTNEKLFF.

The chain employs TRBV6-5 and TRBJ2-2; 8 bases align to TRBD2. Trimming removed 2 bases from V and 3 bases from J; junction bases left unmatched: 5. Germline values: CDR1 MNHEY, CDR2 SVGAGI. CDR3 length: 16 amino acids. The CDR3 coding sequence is TGTGCCAGCAGTTACGTGGCGGGGGGATACACCGGGGAGCTGTTTTTT. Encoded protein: CASSYVAGGYTGELFF.

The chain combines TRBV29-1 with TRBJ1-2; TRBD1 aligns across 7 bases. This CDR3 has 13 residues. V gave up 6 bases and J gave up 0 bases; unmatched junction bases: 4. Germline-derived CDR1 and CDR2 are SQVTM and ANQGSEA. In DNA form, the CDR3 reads TGCAGCGTCCGACAGGGTCCTAACTATGGCTACACCTTC. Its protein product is CSVRQGPNYGYTF.

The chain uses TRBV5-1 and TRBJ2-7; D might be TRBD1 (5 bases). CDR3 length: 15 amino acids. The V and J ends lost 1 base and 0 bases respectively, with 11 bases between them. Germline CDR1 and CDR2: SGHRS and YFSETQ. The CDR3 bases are TGCGCCAGCAGCTTGCTCCCAGGGTACTCCTACGAGCAGTACTTC. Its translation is CASSLLPGYSYEQYF.

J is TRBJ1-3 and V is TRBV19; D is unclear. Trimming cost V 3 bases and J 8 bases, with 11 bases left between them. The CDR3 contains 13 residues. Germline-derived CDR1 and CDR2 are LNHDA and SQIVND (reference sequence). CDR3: CASSIQREDTIYF. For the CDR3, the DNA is TGTGCCAGTAGTATTCAGAGGGAGGACACCATATATTTT.

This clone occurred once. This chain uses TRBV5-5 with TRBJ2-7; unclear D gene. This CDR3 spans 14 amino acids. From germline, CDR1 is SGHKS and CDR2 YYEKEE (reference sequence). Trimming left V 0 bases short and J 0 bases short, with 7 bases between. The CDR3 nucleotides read TGTGCCAGCAGCTTGGGCGGCGGCTCCTACGAGCAGTACTTC. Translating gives CASSLGGGSYEQYF. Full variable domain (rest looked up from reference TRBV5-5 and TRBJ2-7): DAGVTQSPTHLIKTRGQQVTLRCSPISGHKSVSWYQQVLGQGPQFIFQYYEKEERGRGNFPDRFSARQFPNYSSELNVNALLLGDSALYLCASSLGGGSYEQYFGPGTRLTVT.

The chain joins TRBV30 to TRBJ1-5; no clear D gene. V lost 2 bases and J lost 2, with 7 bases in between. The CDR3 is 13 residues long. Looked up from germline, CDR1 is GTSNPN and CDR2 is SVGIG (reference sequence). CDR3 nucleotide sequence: TGTGCCTGGAGTAACACGGGCAATCAGCCCCAGCATTTT. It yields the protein CAWSNTGNQPQHF.

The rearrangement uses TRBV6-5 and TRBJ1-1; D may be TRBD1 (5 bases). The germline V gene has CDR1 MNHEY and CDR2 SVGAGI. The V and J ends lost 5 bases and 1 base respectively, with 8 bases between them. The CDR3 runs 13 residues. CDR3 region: CASSLDRNTEAFF. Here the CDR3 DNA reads TGTGCCAGCAGTCTTGACAGGAACACTGAAGCTTTCTTT.

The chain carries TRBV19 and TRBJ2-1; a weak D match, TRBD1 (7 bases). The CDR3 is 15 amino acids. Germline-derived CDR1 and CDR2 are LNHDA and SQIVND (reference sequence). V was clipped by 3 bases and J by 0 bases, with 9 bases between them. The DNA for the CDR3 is TGTGCCAGTAGTATTCAGGGGGGCTCCTACAATGAGCAGTTCTTC. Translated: CASSIQGGSYNEQFF.

The CDR3 reads CASSLLGELFF. In DNA form, the CDR3 reads TGTGCCAGCAGCCTTTTGGGGGAGCTGTTTTTT. The genes are TRBV7-2 and TRBJ2-2; D is uncertain. V was pared by 5 bases and J by 8 bases, with 6 bases between. The CDR3 has 11 residues. Germline-derived CDR1 and CDR2 are SGHTA and FQGNSA.

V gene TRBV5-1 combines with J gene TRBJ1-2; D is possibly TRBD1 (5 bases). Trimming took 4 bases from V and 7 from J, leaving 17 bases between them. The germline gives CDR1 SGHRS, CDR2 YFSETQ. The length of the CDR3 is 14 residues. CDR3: CASSRFQGVSGYTF. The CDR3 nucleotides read TGCGCCAGCAGCAGGTTCCAGGGTGTTAGTGGCTACACCTTC.

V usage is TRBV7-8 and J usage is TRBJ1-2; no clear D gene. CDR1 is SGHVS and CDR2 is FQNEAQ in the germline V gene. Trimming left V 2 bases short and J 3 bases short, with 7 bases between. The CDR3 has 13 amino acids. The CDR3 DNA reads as TGTGCCAGCAGCTTAATCGTAGACTATGGCTACACCTTC. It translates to CASSLIVDYGYTF.

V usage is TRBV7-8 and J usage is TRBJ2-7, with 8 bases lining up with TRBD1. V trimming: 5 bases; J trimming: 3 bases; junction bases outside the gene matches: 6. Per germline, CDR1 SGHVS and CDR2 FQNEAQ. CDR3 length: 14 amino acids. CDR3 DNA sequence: TGTGCCAGCAGCCACGGACAGGGTCTCTACGAGCAGTACTTC. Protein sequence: CASSHGQGLYEQYF.

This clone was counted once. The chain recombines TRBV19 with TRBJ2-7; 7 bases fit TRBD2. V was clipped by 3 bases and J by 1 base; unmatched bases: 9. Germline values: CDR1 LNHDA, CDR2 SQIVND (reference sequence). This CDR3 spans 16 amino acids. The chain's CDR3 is CASSISLAALSYEQYF. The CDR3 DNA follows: TGTGCCAGTAGTATCTCTCTAGCGGCCCTGTCCTACGAGCAGTACTTC.

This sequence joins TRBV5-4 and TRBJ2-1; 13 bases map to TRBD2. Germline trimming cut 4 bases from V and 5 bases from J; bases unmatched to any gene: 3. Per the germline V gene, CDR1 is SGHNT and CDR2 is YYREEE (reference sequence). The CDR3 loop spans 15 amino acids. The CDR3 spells CASSPGTSGDNEQFF. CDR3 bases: TGTGCCAGCAGCCCCGGGACTAGCGGGGACAATGAGCAGTTCTTC.

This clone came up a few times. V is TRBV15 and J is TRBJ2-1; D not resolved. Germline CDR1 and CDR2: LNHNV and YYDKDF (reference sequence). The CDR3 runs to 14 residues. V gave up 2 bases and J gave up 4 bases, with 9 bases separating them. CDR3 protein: CATSRSSSYNEQFF. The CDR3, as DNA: TGTGCCACCAGCAGATCCTCGTCGTACAATGAGCAGTTCTTC.